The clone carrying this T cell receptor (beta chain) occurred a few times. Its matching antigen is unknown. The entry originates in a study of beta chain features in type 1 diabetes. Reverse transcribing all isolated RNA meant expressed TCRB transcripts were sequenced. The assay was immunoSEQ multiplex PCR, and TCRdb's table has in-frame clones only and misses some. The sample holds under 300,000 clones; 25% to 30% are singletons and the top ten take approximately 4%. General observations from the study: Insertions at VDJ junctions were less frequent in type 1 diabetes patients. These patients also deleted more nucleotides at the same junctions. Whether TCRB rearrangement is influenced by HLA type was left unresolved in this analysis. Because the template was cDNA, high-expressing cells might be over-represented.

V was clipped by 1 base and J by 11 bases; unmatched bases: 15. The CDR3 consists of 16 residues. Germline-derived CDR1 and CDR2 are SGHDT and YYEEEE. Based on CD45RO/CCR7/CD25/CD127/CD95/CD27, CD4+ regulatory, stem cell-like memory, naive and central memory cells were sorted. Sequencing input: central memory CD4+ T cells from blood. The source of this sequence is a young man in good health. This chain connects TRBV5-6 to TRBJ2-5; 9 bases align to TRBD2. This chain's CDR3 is CASSLNSYTSGFPQYF. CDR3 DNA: TGTGCCAGCAGCTTGAATAGTTACACTAGCGGGTTCCCTCAGTACTTC.